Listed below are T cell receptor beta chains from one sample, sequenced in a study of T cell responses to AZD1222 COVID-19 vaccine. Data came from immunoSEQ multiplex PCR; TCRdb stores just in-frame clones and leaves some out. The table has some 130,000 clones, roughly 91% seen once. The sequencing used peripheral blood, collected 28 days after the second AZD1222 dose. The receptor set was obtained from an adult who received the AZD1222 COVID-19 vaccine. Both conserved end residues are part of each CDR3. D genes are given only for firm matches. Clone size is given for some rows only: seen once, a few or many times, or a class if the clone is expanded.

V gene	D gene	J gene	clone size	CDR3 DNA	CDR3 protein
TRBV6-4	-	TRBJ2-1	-	TGTGCCAGCAGTTCTTGGAGGGGCGGGGAGCAGTTCTTC	CASSSWRGGEQFF
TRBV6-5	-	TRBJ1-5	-	TGTGCCAGCATCCATTATAGCAATCAGCCCCAGCATTTT	CASIHYSNQPQHF
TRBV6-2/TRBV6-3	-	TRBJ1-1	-	TGTGCCAGCAGTTATAACACGTTGAACACTGAAGCTTTCTTT	CASSYNTLNTEAFF
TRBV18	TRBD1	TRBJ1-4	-	TGTGCCAGCTCACCACCGGGCCCGGGACAGGGTACAGAAAAACTGTTTTTT	CASSPPGPGQGTEKLFF
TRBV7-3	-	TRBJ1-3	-	TGTGCCAGCAGCGCAGACCCTCCAGGGTCCGGAAACACCATATATTTT	CASSADPPGSGNTIYF
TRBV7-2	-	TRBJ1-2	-	TGTGCCAGCAGCTTAGATCGGGGCAACTATGGCTACACCTTC	CASSLDRGNYGYTF
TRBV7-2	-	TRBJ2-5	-	TGTGCCAGCAGCTTATATGGGACCCAGTACTTC	CASSLYGTQYF
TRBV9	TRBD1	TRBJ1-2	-	TGTGCCAGCAGCGTCCCGGGACAGGGGGCGTATGGCTACACCTTC	CASSVPGQGAYGYTF
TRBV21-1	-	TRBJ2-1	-	TGTGCCAGCAGTCAAAGCGGGAGGGTGGGAAATGAGCAGTTCTTC	CASSQSGRVGNEQFF
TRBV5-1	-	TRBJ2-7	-	TGCGCCAGCAGCACGTACTACGAGCAGTACTTC	CASSTYYEQYF
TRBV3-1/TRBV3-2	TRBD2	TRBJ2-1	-	TGTGCCAGCAGCCAAGAGGCTAGCGGGAGGGCCAATGAGCAGTTCTTC	CASSQEASGRANEQFF
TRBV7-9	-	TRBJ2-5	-	TGTGCCAGCAGCTTGATGGGGAGAGAGACCCAGTACTTC	CASSLMGRETQYF
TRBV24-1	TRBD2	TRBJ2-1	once	TGTGCCACCTCCCCAGCGGGAGTTTACAGTGAGCAGTTCTTC	CATSPAGVYSEQFF
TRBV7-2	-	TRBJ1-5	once	TGTGCCAGCAGTTCCTCGGACGGCTATCAGCCCCAGCATTTT	CASSSSDGYQPQHF
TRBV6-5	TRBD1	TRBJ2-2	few	TGTGCCAGCACGGGACAGGGGCCACCCGGGGAGCTGTTTTTT	CASTGQGPPGELFF
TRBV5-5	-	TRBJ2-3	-	TGTGCCAGCAGCTTGCGGGCAGATACGCAGTATTTT	CASSLRADTQYF
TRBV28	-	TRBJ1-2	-	TGTGCCAGCAGCTCCCAAGGGGGTGCTCACTATGGCTACACCTTC	CASSSQGGAHYGYTF
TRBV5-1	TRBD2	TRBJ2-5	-	TGCGCCAGCAGCCCCCCCACGGACACGGGAGGAAAGACCCAGTACTTC	CASSPPTDTGGKTQYF
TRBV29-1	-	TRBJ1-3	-	TGCAGCGTTGAGGGGGGCTCTGGAAACACCATATATTTT	CSVEGGSGNTIYF
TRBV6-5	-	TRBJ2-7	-	TGTGCCAGCAGTTACTCCGGGAGCTTCTACGAGCAGTACTTC	CASSYSGSFYEQYF
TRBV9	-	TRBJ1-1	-	TGTGCCAGCAGCGTAGGCGGGGGGCCAAGTGAAGCTTTCTTT	CASSVGGGPSEAFF
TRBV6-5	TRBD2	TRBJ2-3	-	TGTGCCAGCGGGGGGGGGATCGTGGGCACAGATACGCAGTATTTT	CASGGGIVGTDTQYF
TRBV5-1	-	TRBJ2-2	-	TGCGCCAGCAGCCTCCGGGGGCCGAACACCGGGGAGCTGTTTTTT	CASSLRGPNTGELFF
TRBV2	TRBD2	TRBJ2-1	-	TGTGCCAGCAGGGGGACTAGCGGCTACAATGAGCAGTTCTTC	CASRGTSGYNEQFF
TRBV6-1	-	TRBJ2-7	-	TGTGCCAGCAGTGAAGCCCCCCCATTCGAGCAGTACTTC	CASSEAPPFEQYF
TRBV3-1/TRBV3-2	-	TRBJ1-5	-	TGTGCCAGCAGCCGCATGACAGCTCAGCCCCAGCATTTT	CASSRMTAQPQHF
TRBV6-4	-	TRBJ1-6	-	TGTGCCAGCAGTGAACAGGATAATTCACCCCTCCACTTT	CASSEQDNSPLHF
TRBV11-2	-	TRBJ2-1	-	TGTGCCAGCAGCTTAGAAGAGGGTCTTGAGCAGTTCTTC	CASSLEEGLEQFF
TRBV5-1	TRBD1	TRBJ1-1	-	TGCGCCAGCAGCTTGGAGGGACAGGGAACTGAAGCTTTCTTT	CASSLEGQGTEAFF
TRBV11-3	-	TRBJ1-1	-	TGTGCCAGCAGCCCAGGGGCGGGTTCGGCTTTCTTT	CASSPGAGSAFF
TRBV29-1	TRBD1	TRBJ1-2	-	TGCAGCGTGGTAGGACAGGGGGCTTGGGGCTACACCTTC	CSVVGQGAWGYTF
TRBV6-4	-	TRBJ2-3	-	TGTGCCAGCAGGCACCCTGGGTTTAGCACAGATACGCAGTATTTT	CASRHPGFSTDTQYF
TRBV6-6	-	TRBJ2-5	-	TGTGCCAGCAGAACCACCATGAGGGGTGGCCAAGAGACCCAGTACTTC	CASRTTMRGGQETQYF
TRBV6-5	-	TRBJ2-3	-	TGTGCCAGCAGCCCCACACGGCCAGATACGCAGTATTTT	CASSPTRPDTQYF
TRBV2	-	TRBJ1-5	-	TGTGCCAGCAGTGATTTTGGGGGGACCCAAGGGCCCCAGCATTTT	CASSDFGGTQGPQHF
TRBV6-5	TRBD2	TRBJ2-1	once	TGTGCCAGCAGACTAGCGGGAGGGCCCTCGGAGCAGTTCTTC	CASRLAGGPSEQFF
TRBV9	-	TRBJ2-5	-	TGTGCCAGCAGCGTAGAACGTGGAGTACAAGAGACCCAGTACTTC	CASSVERGVQETQYF
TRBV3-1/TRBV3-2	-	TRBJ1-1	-	TGTGCCAGCAGCCCAGGACGGACCGATCAAGCTTTCTTT	CASSPGRTDQAFF
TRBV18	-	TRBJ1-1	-	TGTGCCAGCTCACCACCCACGCTTTACACTGAAGCTTTCTTT	CASSPPTLYTEAFF
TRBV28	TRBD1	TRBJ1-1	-	TGTGCCAGCAGTACAAGGGACAGAGCAGGCACTGAAGCTTTCTTT	CASSTRDRAGTEAFF
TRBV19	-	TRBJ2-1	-	TGTGCCAGTCCACGTGGACAGTTCTTC	CASPRGQFF
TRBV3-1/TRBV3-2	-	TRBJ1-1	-	TGTGCCAGCAGCCACGGAGTGATGAACACTGAAGCTTTCTTT	CASSHGVMNTEAFF
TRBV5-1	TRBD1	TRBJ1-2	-	TGCGCCAGCAGCTTGGCCGTACGTGGGACAGGGGTCTATGGCTACACCTTC	CASSLAVRGTGVYGYTF
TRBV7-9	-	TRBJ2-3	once	TGTGCCAGCAGTCCGGGAAGCGGGAGCACAGATACGCAGTATTTT	CASSPGSGSTDTQYF
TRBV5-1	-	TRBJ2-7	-	TGCGCCAGCAGCTTGGCTCCGGGGAACGAGCAGTACTTC	CASSLAPGNEQYF
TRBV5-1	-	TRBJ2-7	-	TGCGCCAGCAGCTTCTTCCACGGGACCTACGAGCAGTACTTC	CASSFFHGTYEQYF
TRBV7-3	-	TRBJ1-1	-	TGTGCCAGCAGCTTACCGGGGCACACTGAAGCTTTCTTT	CASSLPGHTEAFF
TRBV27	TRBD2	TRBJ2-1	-	TGTGCCAGCAGTTTATATAGTGGGAGACTAGCGGTCTCCTACAATGAGCAGTTCTTC	CASSLYSGRLAVSYNEQFF
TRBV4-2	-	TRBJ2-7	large	TGTGCCAGCAGCCAAGGAGGAGCCTCCTACGAGCAGTACTTC	CASSQGGASYEQYF
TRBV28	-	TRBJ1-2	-	TGTGCCAGCAGGGGTCGGACGGCGGGGCCCTCTAACTATGGCTACACCTTC	CASRGRTAGPSNYGYTF
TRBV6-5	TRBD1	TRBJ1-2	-	TGTGCCAGCAGTTTATACAGGGGAAGCTATGGCTACACCTTC	CASSLYRGSYGYTF
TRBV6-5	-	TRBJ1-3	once	TGTGCCAGCAGTCAACACGGGACTACTGGAAACACCATATATTTT	CASSQHGTTGNTIYF
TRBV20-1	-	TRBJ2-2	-	TGCAGTGCTAGTAGCGTAGCGAACACCGGGGAGCTGTTTTTT	CSASSVANTGELFF
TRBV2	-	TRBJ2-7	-	TGTGCCAGCCTAAACAGGGAGGCCTACGAGCAGTACTTC	CASLNREAYEQYF
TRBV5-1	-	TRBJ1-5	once	TGCGCCAGCAACAGGACCCAAGAGCGTAGCAATCAGCCCCAGCATTTT	CASNRTQERSNQPQHF
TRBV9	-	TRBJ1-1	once	TGTGCCAGCAGCGTAGAGGCTGGGACTGAAGCTTTCTTT	CASSVEAGTEAFF
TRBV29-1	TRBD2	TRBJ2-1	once	TGCAGCGTGGTCGTCGGACTAGAGGGTGAGCAGTTCTTC	CSVVVGLEGEQFF